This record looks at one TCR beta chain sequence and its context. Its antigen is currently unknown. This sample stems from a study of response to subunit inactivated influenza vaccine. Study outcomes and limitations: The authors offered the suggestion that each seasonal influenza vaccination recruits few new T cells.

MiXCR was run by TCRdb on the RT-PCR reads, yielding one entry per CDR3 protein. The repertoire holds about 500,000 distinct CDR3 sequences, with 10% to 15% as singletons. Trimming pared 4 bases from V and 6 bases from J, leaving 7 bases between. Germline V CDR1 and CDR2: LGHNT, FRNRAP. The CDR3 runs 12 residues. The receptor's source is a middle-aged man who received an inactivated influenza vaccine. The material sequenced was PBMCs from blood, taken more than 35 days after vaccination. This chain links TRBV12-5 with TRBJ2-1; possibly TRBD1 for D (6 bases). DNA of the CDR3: TGTGCTAGTGGTTCGGACAGCAATGAGCAGTTCTTC. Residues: CASGSDSNEQFF.